This T cell receptor (beta chain) is from a study of blood T cell repertoires in COVID-19. Seattle researchers signed up patients amid active infection and tracked them longitudinally. Deletions cut 2 bases from V and 9 bases from J, with 12 bases between. The CDR3 is 13 amino acids. Germline V CDR1 and CDR2: LGHDT, YNNKEL (reference sequence). In the authors' methods: Reference gene primer amplification gave nucleated cell count estimates. Sequencing used immunoSEQ multiplex PCR; TCRdb keeps in-frame clones, though not all of them. The DNA was the basis for D and trimming; V, J and clone size are from that table. The sample has some 58,000 clones; 75% to 90% are singletons.

Input material: peripheral blood. The receptor was derived from a man aged 55 to 69 with COVID-19, enrolled during active disease. V is TRBV3-1 (or the pseudogene TRBV3-2) and J is TRBJ2-3; maybe TRBD2 (6 bases). The CDR3 region is CASSQHGDLTQYF. The DNA for the CDR3 is TGTGCCAGCAGCCAACATGGGGACTTAACGCAGTATTTT.